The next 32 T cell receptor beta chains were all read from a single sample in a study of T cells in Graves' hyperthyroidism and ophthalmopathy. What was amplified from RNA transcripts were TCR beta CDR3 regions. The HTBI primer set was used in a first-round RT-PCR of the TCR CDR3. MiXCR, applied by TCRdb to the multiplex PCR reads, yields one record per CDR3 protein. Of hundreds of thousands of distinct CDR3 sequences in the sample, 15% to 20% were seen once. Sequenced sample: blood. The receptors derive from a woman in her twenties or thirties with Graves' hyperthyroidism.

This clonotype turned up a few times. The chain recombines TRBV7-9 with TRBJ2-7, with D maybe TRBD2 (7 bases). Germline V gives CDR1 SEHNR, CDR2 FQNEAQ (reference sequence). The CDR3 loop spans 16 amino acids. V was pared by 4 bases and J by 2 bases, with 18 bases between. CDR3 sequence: CASSSWDMGGAYEQYF. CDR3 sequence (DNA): TGTGCCAGCAGCTCCTGGGACATGGGGGGGGCCTACGAGCAGTACTTC.

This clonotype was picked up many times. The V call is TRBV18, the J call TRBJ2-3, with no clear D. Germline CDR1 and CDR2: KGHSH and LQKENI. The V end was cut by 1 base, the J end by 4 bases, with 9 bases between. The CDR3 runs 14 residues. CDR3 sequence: CASSPRALSDTQYF. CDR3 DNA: TGTGCCAGCTCACCACGTGCCCTCTCAGATACGCAGTATTTT.

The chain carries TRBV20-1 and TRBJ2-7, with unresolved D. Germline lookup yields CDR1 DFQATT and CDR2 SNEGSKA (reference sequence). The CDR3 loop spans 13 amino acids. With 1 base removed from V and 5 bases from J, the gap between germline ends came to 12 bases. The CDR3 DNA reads TGCAGTGCTAGAGTCGACCGCGCGGACGAGCAGTACTTC. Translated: CSARVDRADEQYF.

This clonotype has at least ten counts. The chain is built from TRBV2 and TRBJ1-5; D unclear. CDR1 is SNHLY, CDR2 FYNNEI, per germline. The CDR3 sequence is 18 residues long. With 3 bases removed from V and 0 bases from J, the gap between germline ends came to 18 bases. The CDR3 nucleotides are TGTGCCAGCAGTGAGTTCCACCCACGGGTGTATAGCAATCAGCCCCAGCATTTT. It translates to CASSEFHPRVYSNQPQHF.

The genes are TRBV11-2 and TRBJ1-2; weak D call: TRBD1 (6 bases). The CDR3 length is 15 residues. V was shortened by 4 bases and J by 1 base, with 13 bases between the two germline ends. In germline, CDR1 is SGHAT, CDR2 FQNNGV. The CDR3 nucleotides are TGTGCCAGCAGCTCCGGGCAGGGGATTAACTATGGCTACACCTTC. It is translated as CASSSGQGINYGYTF.

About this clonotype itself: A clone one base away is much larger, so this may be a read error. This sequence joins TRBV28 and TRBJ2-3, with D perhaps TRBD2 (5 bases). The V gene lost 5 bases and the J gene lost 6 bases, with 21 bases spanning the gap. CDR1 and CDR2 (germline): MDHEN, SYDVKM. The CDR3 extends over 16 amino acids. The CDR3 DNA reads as TGTGCCAGCAGTCCATTCAAAGCGGAGCGATCGGATACGCAGTATTTT. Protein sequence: CASSPFKAERSDTQYF.

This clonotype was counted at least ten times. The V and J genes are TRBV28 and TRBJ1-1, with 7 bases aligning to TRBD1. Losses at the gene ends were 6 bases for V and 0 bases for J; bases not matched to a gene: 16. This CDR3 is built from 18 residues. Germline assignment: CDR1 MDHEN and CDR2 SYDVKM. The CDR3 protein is CASSPSLHHRGLNTEAFF. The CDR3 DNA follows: TGTGCCAGCAGCCCATCCCTTCATCACAGGGGCTTGAACACTGAAGCTTTCTTT.

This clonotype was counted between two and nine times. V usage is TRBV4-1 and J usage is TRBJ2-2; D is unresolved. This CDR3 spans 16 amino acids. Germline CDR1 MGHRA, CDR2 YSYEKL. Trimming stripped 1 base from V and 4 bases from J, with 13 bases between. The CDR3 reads CASSQGSYQVTGELFF. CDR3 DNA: TGCGCCAGCAGCCAAGGGTCATATCAGGTCACCGGGGAGCTGTTTTTT.

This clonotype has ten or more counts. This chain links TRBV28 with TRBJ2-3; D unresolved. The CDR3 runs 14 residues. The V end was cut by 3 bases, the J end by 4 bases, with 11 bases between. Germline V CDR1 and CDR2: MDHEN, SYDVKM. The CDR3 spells CASSFLGRSDTQYF. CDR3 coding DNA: TGTGCCAGCAGTTTTCTCGGCAGATCAGATACGCAGTATTTT.

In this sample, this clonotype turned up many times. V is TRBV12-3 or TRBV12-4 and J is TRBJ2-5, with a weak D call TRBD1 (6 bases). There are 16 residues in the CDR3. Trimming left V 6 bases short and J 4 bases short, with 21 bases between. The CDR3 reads CASSRPGRGITETQYF. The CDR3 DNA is TGTGCCAGCAGCCGCCCAGGCAGGGGCATAACAGAGACCCAGTACTTC.

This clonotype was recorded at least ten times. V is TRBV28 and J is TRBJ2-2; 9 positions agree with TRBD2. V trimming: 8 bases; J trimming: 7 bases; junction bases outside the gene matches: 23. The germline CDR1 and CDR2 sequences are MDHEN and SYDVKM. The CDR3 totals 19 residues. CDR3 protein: CASGWLSLASGKGSGELFF. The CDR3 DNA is TGTGCCAGCGGATGGCTTTCCTTAGCTAGCGGGAAAGGTAGCGGGGAGCTGTTTTTT.

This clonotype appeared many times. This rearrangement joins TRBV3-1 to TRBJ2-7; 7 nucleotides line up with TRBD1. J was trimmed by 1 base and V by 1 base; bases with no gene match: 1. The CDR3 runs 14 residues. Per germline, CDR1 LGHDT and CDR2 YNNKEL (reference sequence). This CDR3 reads CASSQGRGSYEQYF. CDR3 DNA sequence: TGTGCCAGCAGCCAAGGCAGGGGGTCCTACGAGCAGTACTTC.

The chain's CDR3 is CASSSPIPGGIQPQHF. The CDR3, as DNA: TGTGCCAGCAGTTCCCCCATCCCTGGAGGGATTCAGCCCCAGCATTTT. This chain links TRBV28 with TRBJ1-5; D uncertain. V was pared by 4 bases and J by 6 bases, with 19 bases between. The CDR3 totals 16 residues. Germline assignment: CDR1 MDHEN and CDR2 SYDVKM.

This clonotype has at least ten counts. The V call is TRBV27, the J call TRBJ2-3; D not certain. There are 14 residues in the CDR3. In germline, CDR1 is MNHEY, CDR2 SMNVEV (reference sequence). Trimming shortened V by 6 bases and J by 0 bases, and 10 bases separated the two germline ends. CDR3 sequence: CASRTPLSTDTQYF. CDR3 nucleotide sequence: TGTGCCAGCAGGACCCCCTTAAGCACAGATACGCAGTATTTT.

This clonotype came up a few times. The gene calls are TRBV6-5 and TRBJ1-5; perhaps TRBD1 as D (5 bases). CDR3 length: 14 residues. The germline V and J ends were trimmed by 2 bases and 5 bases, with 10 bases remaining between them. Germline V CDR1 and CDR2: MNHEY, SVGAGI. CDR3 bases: TGTGCCAGCAGTTACGACAGCATTTATCAGCCCCAGCATTTT. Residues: CASSYDSIYQPQHF.

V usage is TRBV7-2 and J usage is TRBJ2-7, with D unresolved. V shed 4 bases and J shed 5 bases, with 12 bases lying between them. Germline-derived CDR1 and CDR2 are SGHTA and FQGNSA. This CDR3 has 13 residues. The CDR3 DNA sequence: TGTGCCAGCAGCTCGAGGTCAACCAACGAGCAGTACTTC. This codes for CASSSRSTNEQYF.

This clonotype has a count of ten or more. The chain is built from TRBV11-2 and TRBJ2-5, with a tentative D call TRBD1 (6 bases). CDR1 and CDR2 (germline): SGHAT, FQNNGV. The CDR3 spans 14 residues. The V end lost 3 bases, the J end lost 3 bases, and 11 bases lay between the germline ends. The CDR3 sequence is CASSLGTLKETQYF. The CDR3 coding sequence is TGTGCCAGCAGCTTGGGGACACTTAAAGAGACCCAGTACTTC.

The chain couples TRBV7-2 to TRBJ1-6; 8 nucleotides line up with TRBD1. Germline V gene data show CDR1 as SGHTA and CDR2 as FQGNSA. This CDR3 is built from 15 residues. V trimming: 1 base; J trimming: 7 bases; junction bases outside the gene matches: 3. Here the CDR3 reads CASSLGTGWNSPLHF. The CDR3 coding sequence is TGTGCCAGCAGCTTAGGGACAGGGTGGAATTCACCCCTCCACTTT.

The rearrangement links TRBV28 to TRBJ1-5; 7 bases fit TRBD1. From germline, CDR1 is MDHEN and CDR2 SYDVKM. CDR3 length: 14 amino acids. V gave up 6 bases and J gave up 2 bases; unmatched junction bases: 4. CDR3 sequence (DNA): TGTGCCAGCAGCGGGGACAGCCGCAATCAGCCCCAGCATTTT. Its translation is CASSGDSRNQPQHF.

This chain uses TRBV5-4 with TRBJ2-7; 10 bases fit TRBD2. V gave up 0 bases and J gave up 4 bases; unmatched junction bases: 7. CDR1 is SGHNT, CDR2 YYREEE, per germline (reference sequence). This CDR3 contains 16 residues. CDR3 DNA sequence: TGTGCCAGCAGCTTGGAGGGTCTAGCGGGAGCTTACGAGCAGTACTTC. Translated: CASSLEGLAGAYEQYF.

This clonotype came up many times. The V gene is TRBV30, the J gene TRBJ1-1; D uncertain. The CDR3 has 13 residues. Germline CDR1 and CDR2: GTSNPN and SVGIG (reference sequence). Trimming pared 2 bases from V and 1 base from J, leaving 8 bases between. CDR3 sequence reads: CAWSLQTNTEAFF. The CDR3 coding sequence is TGTGCCTGGAGTCTACAGACGAACACTGAAGCTTTCTTT.

CDR3 loop: CASSHSSNTEAFF. As DNA, the CDR3 is TGCGCCAGCAGCCATTCGTCGAACACTGAAGCTTTCTTT. The chain has TRBV4-3 and TRBJ1-1; D gene unclear. CDR3 size: 13 residues. Trimming took off 3 bases at V and 1 base at J, with 6 bases between the two ends. The germline CDR1 and CDR2 sequences are LGHNA and YSLEER.

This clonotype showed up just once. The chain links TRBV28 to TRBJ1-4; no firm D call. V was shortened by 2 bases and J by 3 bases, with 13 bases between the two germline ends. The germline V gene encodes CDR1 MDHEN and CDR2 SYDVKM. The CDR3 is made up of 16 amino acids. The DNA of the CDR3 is TGTGCCAGCAGTTTAGATCCTCCCGCGGCTAATGAAAAACTGTTTTTT. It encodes CASSLDPPAANEKLFF.

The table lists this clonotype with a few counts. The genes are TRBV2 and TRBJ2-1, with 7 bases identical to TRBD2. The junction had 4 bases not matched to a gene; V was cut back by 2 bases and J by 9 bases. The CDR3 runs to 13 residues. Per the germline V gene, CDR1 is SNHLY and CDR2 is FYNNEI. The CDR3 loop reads CASSEQGGREQFF. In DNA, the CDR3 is TGTGCCAGCAGTGAACAGGGAGGGCGTGAGCAGTTCTTC.

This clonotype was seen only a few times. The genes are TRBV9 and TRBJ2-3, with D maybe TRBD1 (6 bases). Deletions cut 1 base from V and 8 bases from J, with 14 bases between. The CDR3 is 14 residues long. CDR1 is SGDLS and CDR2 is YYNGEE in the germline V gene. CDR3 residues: CASSVTGFEGTQYF. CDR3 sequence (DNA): TGTGCCAGCAGCGTAACAGGGTTTGAAGGTACGCAGTATTTT. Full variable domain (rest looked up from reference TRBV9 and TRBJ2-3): DSGVTQTPKHLITATGQRVTLRCSPRSGDLSVYWYQQSLDQGLQFLIQYYNGEERAKGNILERFSAQQFPDLHSELNLSSLELGDSALYFCASSVTGFEGTQYFGPGTRLTVL.

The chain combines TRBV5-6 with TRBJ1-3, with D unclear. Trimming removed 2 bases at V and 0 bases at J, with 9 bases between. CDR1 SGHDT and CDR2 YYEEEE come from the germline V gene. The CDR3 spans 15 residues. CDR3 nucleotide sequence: TGTGCCAGCAGCTTCGGAGTGAACTCTGGAAACACCATATATTTT. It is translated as CASSFGVNSGNTIYF.

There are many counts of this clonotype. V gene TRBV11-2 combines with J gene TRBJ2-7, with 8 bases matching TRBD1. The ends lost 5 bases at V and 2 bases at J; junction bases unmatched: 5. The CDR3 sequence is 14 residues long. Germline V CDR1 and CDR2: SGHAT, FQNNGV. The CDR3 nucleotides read TGTGCCAGCAGCCCGGACAGGGCAACCTACGAGCAGTACTTC. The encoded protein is CASSPDRATYEQYF.

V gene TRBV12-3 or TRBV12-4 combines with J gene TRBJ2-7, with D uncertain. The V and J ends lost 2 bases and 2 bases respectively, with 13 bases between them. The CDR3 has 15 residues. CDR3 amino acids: CASSLFSSAAYEQYF. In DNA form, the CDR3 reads TGTGCCAGCAGTTTATTTTCGTCCGCGGCCTACGAGCAGTACTTC.

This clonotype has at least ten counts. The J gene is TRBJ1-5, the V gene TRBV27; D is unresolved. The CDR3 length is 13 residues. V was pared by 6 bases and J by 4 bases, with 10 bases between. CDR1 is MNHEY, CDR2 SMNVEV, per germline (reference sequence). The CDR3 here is CASSPKRNQPQHF. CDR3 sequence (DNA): TGTGCCAGCAGCCCGAAAAGAAATCAGCCCCAGCATTTT.

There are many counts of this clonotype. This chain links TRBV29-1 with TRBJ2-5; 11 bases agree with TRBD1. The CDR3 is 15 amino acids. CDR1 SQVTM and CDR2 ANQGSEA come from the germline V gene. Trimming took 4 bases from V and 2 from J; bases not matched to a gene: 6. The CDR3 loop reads CSVGRTGGQQETQYF. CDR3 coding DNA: TGCAGCGTTGGTAGGACAGGGGGCCAACAAGAGACCCAGTACTTC.

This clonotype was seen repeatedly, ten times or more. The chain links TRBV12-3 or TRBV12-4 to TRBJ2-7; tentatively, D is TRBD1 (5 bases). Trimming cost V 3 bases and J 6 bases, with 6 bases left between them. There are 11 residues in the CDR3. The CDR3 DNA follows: TGTGCCAGCAGTTTTGGGGCCGAGCAGTACTTC. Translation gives CASSFGAEQYF.

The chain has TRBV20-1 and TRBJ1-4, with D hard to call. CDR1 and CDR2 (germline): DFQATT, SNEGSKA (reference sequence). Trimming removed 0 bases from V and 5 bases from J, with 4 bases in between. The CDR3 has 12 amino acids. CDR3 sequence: CSARDDNEKLFF. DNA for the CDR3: TGCAGTGCTAGAGATGACAATGAAAAACTGTTTTTT.